These T cell receptor beta chains were read from a single sample in a study of human T cells and chemical hapten exposure. TCRdb analysed the RACE reads with MiXCR anew, one entry per CDR3 protein. Of approximately 73,000 distinct CDR3 sequences in the sample, around 10% are singletons; the top ten hold more than 1.1%. This sample comprised whole blood, obtained in connection with sensitization to the hapten diphenylcyclopropenone (DPC). These receptors came from a woman in her forties or fifties with alopecia areata. Some clones in this sample may be carry-over from other donors' samples. Each CDR3 is given with its conserved first and last residue. Each record gives: V gene, D gene, J gene, clone size, CDR3 DNA, CDR3 protein. The D gene is left open where the match is weak. Only part of the rows carry a size: once, few, many, or a class if the clone is expanded.

V gene: TRBV14; D gene: .; J gene: TRBJ2-7; clone size: .; CDR3 DNA: TGTGCCAGCAGCCAGTCCCAGACATTGGGCGAGCAGTACTTC; CDR3 protein: CASSQSQTLGEQYF
V gene: TRBV20-1; D gene: TRBD1; J gene: TRBJ1-5; clone size: few; CDR3 DNA: TGCAGTGCTCGGACAGGGGAGTACAATCAGCCCCAGCATTTT; CDR3 protein: CSARTGEYNQPQHF
V gene: TRBV7-2; D gene: .; J gene: TRBJ1-6; clone size: few; CDR3 DNA: TGTGCCAGCAGCTTAGGAGCGACAGCCTATAATTCACCCCTCCACTTT; CDR3 protein: CASSLGATAYNSPLHF
V gene: TRBV6-4; D gene: .; J gene: TRBJ2-1; clone size: few; CDR3 DNA: TGTGCCAGCAGTGACTCTATGCACCCGGGGAATGAGCAGTTCTTC; CDR3 protein: CASSDSMHPGNEQFF
V gene: TRBV5-6; D gene: TRBD2; J gene: TRBJ2-1; clone size: medium-sized; CDR3 DNA: TGTGCCAGCAGCCTTTGGACTAGCGGGAGAGGATACAATGAGCAGTTCTTC; CDR3 protein: CASSLWTSGRGYNEQFF
V gene: TRBV12-3/TRBV12-4; D gene: .; J gene: TRBJ1-5; clone size: many; CDR3 DNA: TGTGCCAGCAGTTTATTTCGGGCAGGGAACAATCAGCCCCAGCATTTT; CDR3 protein: CASSLFRAGNNQPQHF
V gene: TRBV18; D gene: .; J gene: TRBJ1-1; clone size: many; CDR3 DNA: TGTGCCAGCTCACCCTCAGGTTCCAACACTGAAGCTTTCTTT; CDR3 protein: CASSPSGSNTEAFF
V gene: TRBV20-1; D gene: .; J gene: TRBJ2-7; clone size: .; CDR3 DNA: TGCAGTGTACCAGCCCCTAGAGAGCAGTACTTC; CDR3 protein: CSVPAPREQYF
V gene: TRBV18; D gene: .; J gene: TRBJ1-5; clone size: many; CDR3 DNA: TGTGCCACCTCTGACGGGCTCCGCGGTCAGCCCCAGCATTTT; CDR3 protein: CATSDGLRGQPQHF
V gene: TRBV9; D gene: TRBD2; J gene: TRBJ2-5; clone size: .; CDR3 DNA: TGTGCCAGCAGCGTAGGACTAGCTGTCGAGACCCAGTACTTC; CDR3 protein: CASSVGLAVETQYF
V gene: TRBV11-2; D gene: .; J gene: TRBJ1-2; clone size: few; CDR3 DNA: TGTGCCAGCAGCTTAGACAGGGTGGGCCATGGCTACACCTTC; CDR3 protein: CASSLDRVGHGYTF
V gene: TRBV29-1; D gene: TRBD1; J gene: TRBJ2-7; clone size: many; CDR3 DNA: TGCAGCGTGGCGGGACAGGGGGGAAGGGCCTACGAGCAGTACTTC; CDR3 protein: CSVAGQGGRAYEQYF
V gene: TRBV5-1; D gene: .; J gene: TRBJ2-3; clone size: many; CDR3 DNA: TGCGCCAGCAGCTTGGGACTTGGTACGCAGTATTTT; CDR3 protein: CASSLGLGTQYF
V gene: TRBV7-2; D gene: .; J gene: TRBJ2-2; clone size: .; CDR3 DNA: TGTGCCAGCAGCTTAGCGGTCGGGAACACCGGGGAGCTGTTTTTT; CDR3 protein: CASSLAVGNTGELFF
V gene: TRBV18; D gene: .; J gene: TRBJ1-5; clone size: many; CDR3 DNA: TGTGCCAGCTCACCTAGCAGTAAATGGAGCAATCAGCCCCAGCATTTT; CDR3 protein: CASSPSSKWSNQPQHF
V gene: TRBV29-1; D gene: .; J gene: TRBJ2-3; clone size: .; CDR3 DNA: TGCAGCGTTGAGGCCCCAGGGCGCCCAGATACGCAGTATTTT; CDR3 protein: CSVEAPGRPDTQYF
V gene: TRBV12-3/TRBV12-4; D gene: .; J gene: TRBJ2-3; clone size: many; CDR3 DNA: TGTGCCAGCAGGCCAACAGGGAGTGCAGATACGCAGTATTTT; CDR3 protein: CASRPTGSADTQYF
V gene: TRBV7-2; D gene: TRBD1; J gene: TRBJ2-3; clone size: .; CDR3 DNA: TGTGCCAGCAGCTCCCGAAACAGGGGGGCGCACACAGATACGCAGTATTTT; CDR3 protein: CASSSRNRGAHTDTQYF
V gene: TRBV29-1; D gene: .; J gene: TRBJ1-5; clone size: many; CDR3 DNA: TGCAGCGTTGGAGCCGGATCCAATCAGCCCCAGCATTTT; CDR3 protein: CSVGAGSNQPQHF
V gene: TRBV6-2/TRBV6-3; D gene: TRBD1; J gene: TRBJ1-1; clone size: .; CDR3 DNA: TGTGCCAGCAGTCCATACAATTACAGGGGTGCTGAAGCTTTCTTT; CDR3 protein: CASSPYNYRGAEAFF
V gene: TRBV18; D gene: .; J gene: TRBJ1-3; clone size: few; CDR3 DNA: TGTGCCAGCTCACGCTCGACAGGTACCATTGGAAACACCATATATTTT; CDR3 protein: CASSRSTGTIGNTIYF
V gene: TRBV4-1; D gene: .; J gene: TRBJ1-4; clone size: many; CDR3 DNA: TGCGCCAGCAGCCGCACCGGGACATTCGCTGAAAAACTGTTTTTT; CDR3 protein: CASSRTGTFAEKLFF
V gene: TRBV5-5; D gene: .; J gene: TRBJ2-7; clone size: few; CDR3 DNA: TGTGCCAGCAGCCACCAGGGTTCCAGTTGGTACGAGCAGTACTTC; CDR3 protein: CASSHQGSSWYEQYF
V gene: TRBV28; D gene: .; J gene: TRBJ2-1; clone size: few; CDR3 DNA: TGTGCCAGCAGTTTTCCCCCAGGGCATGAGCAGTTCTTC; CDR3 protein: CASSFPPGHEQFF
V gene: TRBV5-1; D gene: .; J gene: TRBJ2-3; clone size: few; CDR3 DNA: TGCGCCAGCTACTCATCCGGCACAGATACGCAGTATTTT; CDR3 protein: CASYSSGTDTQYF
V gene: TRBV7-2; D gene: .; J gene: TRBJ2-7; clone size: .; CDR3 DNA: TGTGCCAGCAGCTTTTCCGGGACAAAGTACGAGCAGTACTTC; CDR3 protein: CASSFSGTKYEQYF
V gene: TRBV14; D gene: .; J gene: TRBJ1-1; clone size: .; CDR3 DNA: TGTGCCAGCAGCCAGCTCTCGGGGGCAGGAGAAGCTTTCTTT; CDR3 protein: CASSQLSGAGEAFF
V gene: TRBV20-1; D gene: TRBD2; J gene: TRBJ2-3; clone size: few; CDR3 DNA: TGCAGTGCTAGGGACTCTAGCGGGACGAGGGAAGATACGCAGTATTTT; CDR3 protein: CSARDSSGTREDTQYF
V gene: TRBV29-1; D gene: TRBD1; J gene: TRBJ2-1; clone size: .; CDR3 DNA: TGCAGCGTTGTACAGGGGAGCAATGAGCAGTTCTTC; CDR3 protein: CSVVQGSNEQFF
V gene: TRBV11-2; D gene: TRBD1; J gene: TRBJ1-1; clone size: many; CDR3 DNA: TGTGCCAGCAGCTCCCGGACAGGGGGGACTGAAGCTTTCTTT; CDR3 protein: CASSSRTGGTEAFF
V gene: TRBV6-6; D gene: TRBD2; J gene: TRBJ2-5; clone size: .; CDR3 DNA: TGTGCCAGCGGTACTAGCGGGGTTGGAAAGACCCAGTACTTC; CDR3 protein: CASGTSGVGKTQYF
V gene: TRBV14; D gene: .; J gene: TRBJ1-6; clone size: .; CDR3 DNA: TGTGCCAGCAGCCAAGGCGTTAATAATTCACCCCTCCACTTT; CDR3 protein: CASSQGVNNSPLHF
V gene: TRBV30; D gene: .; J gene: TRBJ1-3; clone size: few; CDR3 DNA: TGTGCCTTGGCATTGGGATCTGGAAACACCATATATTTT; CDR3 protein: CALALGSGNTIYF
V gene: TRBV6-2/TRBV6-3; D gene: .; J gene: TRBJ1-5; clone size: few; CDR3 DNA: TGTGCCAGCATAAAGGGTATTTTGAATCAGCCCCAGCATTTT; CDR3 protein: CASIKGILNQPQHF
V gene: TRBV3-1; D gene: TRBD2; J gene: TRBJ2-1; clone size: few; CDR3 DNA: TGTGCCAGCAGCGGAAGGACTAGCGGGCCTTCCTACAATGAGCAGTTCTTC; CDR3 protein: CASSGRTSGPSYNEQFF
V gene: TRBV20-1; D gene: TRBD2; J gene: TRBJ2-1; clone size: few; CDR3 DNA: TGCAGTGTGGGGGGGAAGTTCTTC; CDR3 protein: CSVGGKFF
V gene: TRBV7-9; D gene: .; J gene: TRBJ2-3; clone size: .; CDR3 DNA: TGTGCCAGCAAAGAGGAAGTTGCAGATACGCAGTATTTT; CDR3 protein: CASKEEVADTQYF